These 2 T cell receptor beta chains were sequenced from one sample in a study of blood T cell repertoires in COVID-19. Assay used: immunoSEQ multiplex PCR; TCRdb lists only in-frame clones, some missing. The sample contains 350,000 to 450,000 clones, 91% of which appear only once. Material for sequencing was PBMCs or T cells enriched from blood (not recorded which). The receptors were gathered from a woman in her 40s who had been exposed to COVID-19.

V usage is TRBV18 and J usage is TRBJ1-6; 7 positions agree with TRBD1. This CDR3 is built from 16 residues. Germline V gene sequence: CDR1 KGHSH, CDR2 LQKENI. With 3 bases clipped from V and 7 bases from J, the junction kept 9 bases outside the gene matches. CDR3 in amino acids: CASSPVPGQRNSPLHF. DNA for the CDR3: TGTGCCAGCTCACCTGTCCCGGGACAGAGAAATTCACCCCTCCACTTT. The full variable domain, rest sourced from reference TRBV18 and TRBJ1-6, is NAGVMQNPRHLVRRRGQEARLRCSPMKGHSHVYWYRQLPEEGLKFMVYLQKENIIDESGMPKERFSAEFPKEGPSILRIQQVVRGDSAAYFCASSPVPGQRNSPLHFGNGTRLTVT.

This clone was observed a handful of times. The rearrangement links TRBV3-1 (or the pseudogene TRBV3-2) to TRBJ1-1, with TRBD1 as a possible D gene (5 bases). The CDR3 runs to 15 residues. CDR1 LGHDT and CDR2 YNNKEL come from the germline V gene (reference sequence). V was cut by 4 bases and J by 4 bases, with 16 bases left in between. For the CDR3, the DNA is TGTGCCAGCAGCCTGGCACGGCGGGGGACCACTGAAGCTTTCTTT. This gives the protein CASSLARRGTTEAFF.